This T cell receptor beta chain emerged from a study of cytomegalovirus exposure and HLA in healthy donors. Study context: According to later analysis, the same platform produced the 110 or so validation and some 680 first-cohort repertoires. Broader study findings: The listing of 150 or so TCR beta chains classed them as cytomegalovirus-associated. TCR sequences were mostly rare, though some public TCRs occurred in many donors.

Germline V gene data show CDR1 as SEHNR and CDR2 as FQNEAQ (reference sequence). CDR3 length: 15 amino acids. Germline trimming cut 1 base from V and 7 bases from J; bases unmatched to any gene: 7. Profiling relied on immunoSEQ multiplex PCR, and the TCRdb table lists in-frame clones only, not all of them. The table lists over 150,000 clones, about 86% of them singletons. Note on this clone: Its target is unknown.

The source of this sequence is a woman aged 18 to 35 in good health and CMV-seronegative. Sequencing input: PBMCs. The V call is TRBV7-9, the J call TRBJ1-2; 9 bases align to TRBD1. The CDR3 DNA reads TGTGCCAGCAGCTTAGGGGGACAGGGAGTGAGTGGCTACACCTTC. Translation gives CASSLGGQGVSGYTF.